One T cell receptor beta chain is described in this entry. This entry is derived from a study of siplizumab effects on memory and regulatory T cells. This CDR3 region has 16 residues. The germline V gene encodes CDR1 SGHRS and CDR2 YFSETQ. Trimming took 5 bases from V and 5 from J; bases not matched to a gene: 11. Some 94,000 TCR templates underwent assay in every sample. Sequencing was performed with immunoSEQ multiplex PCR; in TCRdb, only in-frame clones are kept and a portion is missing. The sample yields about 110,000 clones, roughly nine tenths seen once. Material: Tregs sorted from blood. This rearrangement joins TRBV5-1 to TRBJ2-1, with 9 bases fitting TRBD2. The source of this sequence is a human donor in good health. The CDR3 reads CASRPPWAGGDNEQFF. As DNA, the CDR3 is TGCGCCAGCAGGCCGCCTTGGGCGGGAGGGGACAATGAGCAGTTCTTC.